The 20 T cell receptor beta chains listed next were all sequenced from one sample in a study of OX40 agonist ivuxolimab in advanced cancers. Generated by immunoSEQ multiplex PCR, the TCRdb table keeps only in-frame clones and is missing some. Of approximately 60,000 clones listed, approximately 90% are singletons. The material sequenced was CD4+ or CD8+ T cells sorted from blood, taken in a trial of the OX40 agonist ivuxolimab. Receptor source: an adult with an advanced solid tumor such as melanoma, head and neck, liver or kidney cancer.

The chain links TRBV5-6 to TRBJ2-3, with TRBD1 matching over 9 bases. V trimming: 7 bases; J trimming: 4 bases; junction bases outside the gene matches: 19. Germline V lookup: CDR1 SGHDT, CDR2 YYEEEE. The CDR3 is 18 amino acids. CDR3 in amino acids: CASGQLVPGTGRSDTQYF. CDR3 DNA sequence: TGTGCCAGCGGTCAGCTTGTACCCGGGACAGGGAGATCAGATACGCAGTATTTT.

This rearrangement joins TRBV5-1 to TRBJ1-2, with 8 positions matching TRBD1. This CDR3 has 14 residues. Per the germline V gene, CDR1 is SGHRS and CDR2 is YFSETQ. Trimming removed 3 bases from V and 3 bases from J; junction bases left unmatched: 4. The chain's CDR3 is CASSSGGFDYGYTF. The CDR3 nucleotides are TGCGCCAGCAGCTCAGGGGGCTTCGACTATGGCTACACCTTC.

This clone was detected once. The V gene is TRBV4-2, the J gene TRBJ2-5, with no clear D. Germline CDR1 is LGHNA and CDR2 is YNFKEQ. V lost 1 base, J lost 5 bases, and 5 bases lay in between. This CDR3 spans 12 amino acids. The CDR3 spells CASSQGFETQYF. The DNA for the CDR3 is TGTGCCAGCAGCCAAGGGTTCGAGACCCAGTACTTC.

The gene calls are TRBV11-3 and TRBJ2-7; 7 bases are a match to TRBD1. CDR1 is SGHNT and CDR2 is YENEEA in the germline V gene. V was pared by 4 bases and J by 3 bases, with 3 bases of the junction left unmatched. The CDR3 contains 13 residues. CDR3 bases: TGTGCCAGCAGCTACAGACAGGGCTACGAGCAGTACTTC. Amino acid sequence: CASSYRQGYEQYF.

V usage is TRBV10-2 and J usage is TRBJ2-3; D is ambiguous. Germline CDR1 is WSHSY and CDR2 is SAAADI. The CDR3 is made up of 14 amino acids. V was trimmed by 7 bases and J by 0 bases, leaving 11 bases between them. CDR3 nucleotides: TGCGCCAGCACAGAGTATACTAGCACAGATACGCAGTATTTT. As protein: CASTEYTSTDTQYF.

This chain joins TRBV7-7 and TRBJ2-1, with 8 bases fitting TRBD2. Trimming at V came to 6 bases and at J to 5 bases, leaving 9 bases not matched to a gene. Germline V gives CDR1 SSHAT, CDR2 FNYEAQ (reference sequence). The CDR3 runs 15 residues. This CDR3 reads CASSQSGSLNNEQFF. DNA for the CDR3: TGTGCCAGCAGTCAAAGCGGGAGCCTAAACAATGAGCAGTTCTTC.

This sequence joins TRBV28 and TRBJ1-5, with no clear D. The CDR3 covers 12 residues. V was cut by 8 bases and J by 6 bases, with 11 bases left in between. The germline V gene encodes CDR1 MDHEN and CDR2 SYDVKM. Here the CDR3 DNA reads TGTGCCAGCGCGGGTATTCCTCAGCCCCAGCATTTT. Its protein is CASAGIPQPQHF.

This clone has just a few counts. This rearrangement joins TRBV27 to TRBJ2-1; TRBD2 matches at 8 bases. The germline V gene has CDR1 MNHEY and CDR2 SMNVEV (reference sequence). V dropped 3 bases and J dropped 6; count of bases not matched to a gene: 4. CDR3 length: 14 amino acids. The CDR3 loop reads CASSLLLAVNEQFF. Written as DNA, the CDR3 is TGTGCCAGCAGTTTGTTACTAGCGGTCAATGAGCAGTTCTTC.

V usage is TRBV28 and J usage is TRBJ2-7; D ambiguous. Trimming removed 3 bases at V and 1 base at J, with 7 bases between. The length of the CDR3 is 13 residues. The V gene's germline CDR1 is MDHEN and CDR2 SYDVKM. The CDR3 reads CASSFQDSYEQYF. The CDR3 nucleotides are TGTGCCAGCAGTTTTCAAGATTCCTACGAGCAGTACTTC.

V is TRBV6-5 and J is TRBJ2-7, with 7 nucleotides matching TRBD2. The CDR3 runs 13 residues. The germline V gene has CDR1 MNHEY and CDR2 SVGAGI. V was clipped by 4 bases and J by 1 base; unmatched bases: 1. CDR3 DNA sequence: TGTGCCAGCAGTTGGGGGGGTTCCTACGAGCAGTACTTC. This encodes CASSWGGSYEQYF.

The chain is built from TRBV18 and TRBJ2-7; 7 nucleotides match TRBD2. There are 13 residues in the CDR3. V was pared by 3 bases and J by 3 bases, with 2 bases of the junction left unmatched. The germline V gene encodes CDR1 KGHSH and CDR2 LQKENI. The chain's CDR3 is CASSPLADYEQYF. In nucleotides, the CDR3 is TGTGCCAGCTCACCCCTAGCGGACTACGAGCAGTACTTC.

This chain links TRBV14 with TRBJ2-7, with D perhaps matching TRBD2 (6 bases). Between the trimmed V and J ends, which lost 4 bases and 2 bases, there was a span of 12 bases. Per the germline V gene, CDR1 is SGHDN and CDR2 is FVKESK. The CDR3 consists of 14 residues. Here the CDR3 DNA reads TGTGCCAGCAGCCGAGGACTACTACCCTACGAGCAGTACTTC. Protein product: CASSRGLLPYEQYF.

The chain uses TRBV5-4 and TRBJ2-5; the match to TRBD2 covers 8 bases. The CDR3 consists of 14 residues. The ends lost 5 bases at V and 4 bases at J; junction bases unmatched: 7. Germline V gene sequence: CDR1 SGHNT, CDR2 YYREEE (reference sequence). This CDR3 is CASRTPGGGETQYF. The CDR3 coding sequence is TGTGCCAGCAGAACCCCGGGGGGGGGAGAGACCCAGTACTTC.

V is TRBV5-1 and J is TRBJ1-5; 7 positions agree with TRBD1. Germline CDR1 is SGHRS and CDR2 is YFSETQ. The CDR3 loop spans 14 amino acids. V was clipped by 4 bases and J by 0 bases; unmatched bases: 1. For the CDR3, the DNA is TGCGCCAGCAGCCAGGGGGATAGCAATCAGCCCCAGCATTTT. This encodes CASSQGDSNQPQHF.

The chain is built from TRBV19 and TRBJ2-6; a weak D match, TRBD2 (5 bases). This CDR3 comprises 15 residues. The germline V gene encodes CDR1 LNHDA and CDR2 SQIVND (reference sequence). V lost 7 bases, J lost 2 bases, and 12 bases lay in between. CDR3: CASIPSSAGANVLTF. Here the CDR3 DNA reads TGTGCCAGTATTCCCAGTAGCGCTGGGGCCAACGTCCTGACTTTC.

This clone was seen a few times. The chain couples TRBV5-6 to TRBJ1-1; TRBD1 aligns across 9 bases. CDR1 is SGHDT and CDR2 is YYEEEE in the germline V gene. The CDR3 covers 13 residues. Trimming removed 3 bases from V and 7 bases from J; junction bases left unmatched: 4. The CDR3 DNA sequence: TGTGCCAGCAGCTCGGGACAGGGATATGAAGCTTTCTTT. Translating gives CASSSGQGYEAFF. The whole variable domain, remainder taken from reference TRBV5-6 and TRBJ1-1, is DAGVTQSPTHLIKTRGQQVTLRCSPKSGHDTVSWYQQALGQGPQFIFQYYEEEERQRGNFPDRFSGHQFPNYSSELNVNALLLGDSALYLCASSSGQGYEAFFGQGTRLTVV.

This clone showed up just once. CDR3 amino acids: CASAGGDEKLFF. CDR3 nucleotide sequence: TGTGCCAGCGCGGGAGGGGATGAAAAACTGTTTTTT. The chain is built from TRBV19 and TRBJ1-4, with TRBD1 as a possible D gene (5 bases). CDR3 length equals 12 residues. CDR1 and CDR2 (germline): LNHDA, SQIVND (reference sequence). The V end lost 9 bases, the J end lost 6 bases, and 11 bases lay between the germline ends.

The genes are TRBV30 and TRBJ1-4; D might be TRBD1 (6 bases). The CDR3 length is 16 residues. From germline, CDR1 is GTSNPN and CDR2 SVGIG (reference sequence). Trimming pared 5 bases from V and 8 bases from J, leaving 24 bases between. This chain's CDR3 is CAWQDRYSAVDEKLFF. In nucleotides, the CDR3 is TGTGCCTGGCAAGACAGGTATTCGGCCGTTGACGAAAAACTGTTTTTT. Full variable domain (outside the CDR3, taken from reference TRBV30 and TRBJ1-4): SQTIHQWPATLVQPVGSPLSLECTVEGTSNPNLYWYRQAAGRGLQLLFYSVGIGQISSEVPQNLSASRPQDRQFILSSKKLLLSDSGFYLCAWQDRYSAVDEKLFFGSGTQLSVL.

The sample holds a few counts of this clone. This rearrangement joins TRBV27 to TRBJ1-5; D might be TRBD1 (6 bases). This CDR3 is 15 amino acids long. Trimming left V 1 base short and J 3 bases short, with 10 bases between. Germline CDR1 reads MNHEY; CDR2 reads SMNVEV (reference sequence). For the CDR3, the DNA is TGTGCCAGCAGTTTATATGGACAGTACAATCAGCCCCAGCATTTT. Amino acid sequence: CASSLYGQYNQPQHF.

CDR3 sequence (DNA): TGTGCCAGCAGTGAACGGCAGGGGTCTCCCTACGAGCAGTACTTC. Translated: CASSERQGSPYEQYF. The V and J genes are TRBV6-1 and TRBJ2-7; D might be TRBD1 (6 bases). Germline V gene lookup returns CDR1 MNHNS and CDR2 SASEGT. The CDR3 runs to 15 residues. The ends were cut back, 2 bases at V and 2 bases at J, with 13 bases in the middle.